A selection of T cell receptor beta chains follows, all from one sample in a study of OX40 agonist ivuxolimab in advanced cancers. The assay was immunoSEQ multiplex PCR, and TCRdb's table has in-frame clones only and misses some. This sample has about 84,000 clones; 75% to 95% occur once, and the top ten carry around 0.43%. Sample: CD4+ or CD8+ T cells sorted from blood, taken in a trial of the OX40 agonist ivuxolimab. The receptor set was obtained from an adult with an advanced solid tumor such as melanoma, head and neck, liver or kidney cancer. CDR3s include the opening cysteine and the closing phenylalanine or tryptophan. D genes are given only for firm matches. Only part of the rows carry a size: once, few, many, or a class if the clone is expanded.

d_gene	v_gene	j_gene	abundance	CDR3nt	CDR3aa
TRBD2	TRBV7-9	TRBJ2-3	.	TGTGCCAGCAGCTCCGGGGGGGCTAGCACAGATACGCAGTATTTT	CASSSGGASTDTQYF
.	TRBV29-1	TRBJ2-5	.	TGCAGCGTTGTAGCTTCCCAAGAGACCCAGTACTTC	CSVVASQETQYF
.	TRBV4-1	TRBJ2-1	.	TGCGCCAGCAGCCAAGATAGGGTTGATAGAATCGGCTACAATGAGCAGTTCTTC	CASSQDRVDRIGYNEQFF
TRBD2	TRBV5-8	TRBJ2-2	.	TGTGCCAGCAGCCGAGGACTAGCGGTAAACACCGGGGAGCTGTTTTTT	CASSRGLAVNTGELFF
TRBD2	TRBV11-2	TRBJ2-3	once	TGTGCCAGCAGCCCCCGAAGACTAGCGGGATTAACAGATACGCAGTATTTT	CASSPRRLAGLTDTQYF
.	TRBV9	TRBJ2-3	.	TGTGCCAGCAGCCCCGACGGTGTCACGGCCCTAGAAACTCCAGATACGCAGTATTTT	CASSPDGVTALETPDTQYF
TRBD1	TRBV7-2	TRBJ2-7	.	TGTGCCAGCAGCTCCATGGGGACAGATCACGAGCAGTACTTC	CASSSMGTDHEQYF
TRBD2	TRBV6-6	TRBJ2-5	.	TGTGCCAGCAAGGGCGGGAGAGGGTTAGGTCAAGAGACCCAGTACTTC	CASKGGRGLGQETQYF
TRBD1	TRBV10-3	TRBJ1-2	.	TGTGCCATCAGTGCGACAGGGGGCGATAACTATGGCTACACCTTC	CAISATGGDNYGYTF
.	TRBV11-3	TRBJ2-1	.	TGTGCCAGCAGCTTAGTCCCGAGCGAGCAGTTCTTC	CASSLVPSEQFF
.	TRBV7-8	TRBJ1-5	.	TGTGCCAGCAGCTTCTCAACCCATCAGCCCCAGCATTTT	CASSFSTHQPQHF
TRBD1	TRBV28	TRBJ1-5	.	TGTGCCAGCAGCCGGACAGGCACTCATCAGCCCCAGCATTTT	CASSRTGTHQPQHF
.	TRBV5-6	TRBJ2-1	.	TGTGCCAGCAGCTTGGGGCCCAGCTCCTACAATGAGCAGTTCTTC	CASSLGPSSYNEQFF
TRBD1	TRBV10-3	TRBJ2-7	.	TGTGCCACCTACCAGTTCCCGGGACAGGGTTACGAGCAGTACTTC	CATYQFPGQGYEQYF
.	TRBV7-5	TRBJ2-3	.	TGTGTCAGAAGCTTAGAGGGCGGGAGAAGGACAGATACGCAGTATTTT	CVRSLEGGRRTDTQYF
.	TRBV27	TRBJ2-5	.	TGTGCCAGCAGCAATCTAGGGGGGGGGCTGGGGACCCAGTACTTC	CASSNLGGGLGTQYF
.	TRBV7-7	TRBJ2-5	.	TGTGCCAGCAGCTTATTGGGGGTTGGGCAAGAGACCCAGTACTTC	CASSLLGVGQETQYF
.	TRBV29-1	TRBJ2-3	.	TGCAGCGCAACGGGAAGCACAGATACGCAGTATTTT	CSATGSTDTQYF
.	TRBV14	TRBJ2-2	.	TGTGCCAGCAGCCAAGGAAATACCGGGGAGCTGTTTTTT	CASSQGNTGELFF
.	TRBV6-1	TRBJ2-7	.	TGTGCCAGCAGTGAAGGGCGGCACGTTCAGTACTTC	CASSEGRHVQYF
TRBD1	TRBV5-6	TRBJ2-7	.	TGTGCCAGCACCCCCGTTCCCGGGACAGGGCAGGAGTACTTC	CASTPVPGTGQEYF
TRBD2	TRBV10-2	TRBJ2-3	.	TGCGCCAGCAGACTGACTAGCGGGAGCACAGATACGCAGTATTTT	CASRLTSGSTDTQYF
.	TRBV28	TRBJ2-7	once	TGTGCCAGCAGCATTCTGGACCGATCGCGGGAGCAGTACTTC	CASSILDRSREQYF
.	TRBV27	TRBJ2-1	.	TGTGCCAGCAGTTTTCGGCCCCAGGTTCTTCTGGGCAATGAGCAGTTCTTC	CASSFRPQVLLGNEQFF
.	TRBV6-1	TRBJ2-3	.	TGTGCCAGCAGTGAAGAATTGGGGGCCGCAGATACGCAGTATTTT	CASSEELGAADTQYF
TRBD1	TRBV7-3	TRBJ2-7	.	TGTGCCAGCAGCTCCGAGACAGGGAGCTCCTACGAGCAGTACTTC	CASSSETGSSYEQYF
TRBD2	TRBV5-4	TRBJ2-3	.	TGTGCCAGCAGCTTAATGGGGGGGGAGGGTACGCAGTATTTT	CASSLMGGEGTQYF
.	TRBV5-4	TRBJ2-3	.	TGTGCCAGCAGCAGCACGCTGGACTTTAGCACAGATACGCAGTATTTT	CASSSTLDFSTDTQYF
TRBD2	TRBV7-2	TRBJ2-3	.	TGTGCCAGCAGTCCAAGACTAGCGGGGACTAGCACAGATACGCAGTATTTT	CASSPRLAGTSTDTQYF
.	TRBV7-8	TRBJ2-1	.	TGTGCCAGCAGCTTAGCTTTTACTAGCCAGAGCTACAATGAGCAGTTCTTC	CASSLAFTSQSYNEQFF
TRBD1	TRBV9	TRBJ1-2	.	TGTGCCAGCAGCGCCGCCACCGGGACAGCGGGGTATGGCTACACCTTC	CASSAATGTAGYGYTF
.	TRBV14	TRBJ1-6	.	TGTGCCAGCAGCCACCAGGGGCGTCCTAATTCACCCCTCCACTTT	CASSHQGRPNSPLHF
TRBD1	TRBV5-6	TRBJ2-3	.	TGTGCCAGCAGCTGGGACAGGGGGCAGGATACGCAGTATTTT	CASSWDRGQDTQYF
.	TRBV28	TRBJ1-1	.	TGTGCCAGCAGTTTCACGGGGGCCCACACTGAAGCTTTCTTT	CASSFTGAHTEAFF
.	TRBV5-4	TRBJ2-5	.	TGTGCCAGCGAGCTGGGAGAGACCCAGTACTTC	CASELGETQYF
.	TRBV25-1	TRBJ2-3	.	TGTGCCGGAGACCACTTGAAGCGGGCGAAAGATACGCAGTATTTT	CAGDHLKRAKDTQYF